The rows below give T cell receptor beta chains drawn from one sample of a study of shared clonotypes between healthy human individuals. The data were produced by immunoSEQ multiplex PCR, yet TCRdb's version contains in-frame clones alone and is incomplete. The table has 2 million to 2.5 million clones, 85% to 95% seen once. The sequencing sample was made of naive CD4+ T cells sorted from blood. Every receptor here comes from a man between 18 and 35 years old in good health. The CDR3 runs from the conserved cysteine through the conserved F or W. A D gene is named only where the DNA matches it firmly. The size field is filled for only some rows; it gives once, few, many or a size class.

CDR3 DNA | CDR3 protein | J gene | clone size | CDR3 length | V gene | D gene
TGTGCCAGCACCGTACAGGGGTTCGATCCCTACGAGCAGTACTTC | CASTVQGFDPYEQYF | TRBJ2-7 | - | 15 | TRBV6-6 | TRBD1
TGTGCCATCAGTGAGCGCGCCGCCCCGGGACAGGGAGACAATCAGCCCCAGCATTTT | CAISERAAPGQGDNQPQHF | TRBJ1-5 | - | 19 | TRBV10-3 | TRBD1
TGTGCCAGCAGGCTAGGAGCGGGAGGGCCTTATACGCAGTATTTT | CASRLGAGGPYTQYF | TRBJ2-3 | - | 15 | TRBV2 | TRBD2
TGTGCCTCGGCAGGACTAGCGGGGTTAGAGACCCAGTACTTC | CASAGLAGLETQYF | TRBJ2-5 | - | 14 | TRBV10-3 | TRBD2
TGTGCCAGCAGTTACGACGGGCACGAGACCCAGTACTTC | CASSYDGHETQYF | TRBJ2-5 | - | 13 | TRBV6-5 | -
TGTGCCAGCAGTTCTCGGGGTTCCACTGAAGCTTTCTTT | CASSSRGSTEAFF | TRBJ1-1 | - | 13 | TRBV2 | -
TGTGCCAGTAGTGTACTGGGACAGGGAGAGGGCTACACCTTC | CASSVLGQGEGYTF | TRBJ1-2 | - | 14 | TRBV19 | TRBD1
TGTGCCAGCAGCTATCTAGAGGTAGGAGAGACCCAGTACTTC | CASSYLEVGETQYF | TRBJ2-5 | - | 14 | TRBV11-2 | -
TGTGCCAGTACCGAACTAGCGGGGCCGTTTAATGAGCAGTTCTTC | CASTELAGPFNEQFF | TRBJ2-1 | - | 15 | TRBV19 | TRBD2
TGTGCCAGCAGTTTCCCAGGGAAAGGACGGGCTAATGAAAAACTGTTTTTT | CASSFPGKGRANEKLFF | TRBJ1-4 | once | 17 | TRBV28 | -
TGTGCCAGCAGCTCCGAACCCGGACTATCAGGAGATACGCAGTATTTT | CASSSEPGLSGDTQYF | TRBJ2-3 | once | 16 | TRBV5-6 | -
TGCGCCAGCAGCTCGCCCGGACTAGCGGGAGAGAATTCCTACAATGAGCAGTTCTTC | CASSSPGLAGENSYNEQFF | TRBJ2-1 | - | 19 | TRBV5-1 | TRBD2
TGTGCCAGCAGCTTCTTGGACAGGGGGAACACTGAAGCTTTCTTT | CASSFLDRGNTEAFF | TRBJ1-1 | once | 15 | TRBV27 | TRBD1
TGTGCCAGCAGTTCCCCCATAGGGCCTGAAGCTTTCTTT | CASSSPIGPEAFF | TRBJ1-1 | - | 13 | TRBV28 | -
TGCGCCAGCAGCTCGACCTTAGCGCCCGAGGGGAAGGAGACCCAGTACTTC | CASSSTLAPEGKETQYF | TRBJ2-5 | - | 17 | TRBV5-1 | -
TGTGCCAGCAGTCGAACAGGGGGCCAGCGTGGCAATCAGCCCCAGCATTTT | CASSRTGGQRGNQPQHF | TRBJ1-5 | - | 17 | TRBV27 | TRBD1
TGTGCCAGCAGCGTCGGACAGGGGCCCTCCTACGAGCAGTACTTC | CASSVGQGPSYEQYF | TRBJ2-7 | - | 15 | TRBV9 | TRBD1
TGTGCCAGCAGTGAAGAGGGGGGAGGAGGAGAGACCCAGTACTTC | CASSEEGGGGETQYF | TRBJ2-5 | - | 15 | TRBV2 | -
TGTGCCTGGAGTAGCCGGACAGGTCTGCAGGAGACCCAGTACTTC | CAWSSRTGLQETQYF | TRBJ2-5 | - | 15 | TRBV30 | TRBD1
TGTGCCAGCAGCTTGGGCTCCGGACGTCCCACTGAAGCTTTCTTT | CASSLGSGRPTEAFF | TRBJ1-1 | - | 15 | TRBV7-9 | -
TGTGCCAGCAGCTTACAGGGTGCGTACGAGCAGTACTTC | CASSLQGAYEQYF | TRBJ2-7 | few | 13 | TRBV7-6 | -
TGTGCCATCTGGGGGACTAGCGATGATGAGCAGTTCTTC | CAIWGTSDDEQFF | TRBJ2-1 | - | 13 | TRBV10-3 | TRBD2
TGTGCCAGCGGGTCCGACCAGCCCCAGCATTTT | CASGSDQPQHF | TRBJ1-5 | - | 11 | TRBV2 | -